The T cell receptor (beta chain) described here comes from a study of PD-1 blockade in classical Hodgkin lymphoma. TCRdb's copy holds only in-frame clones and misses some; the assay was immunoSEQ multiplex PCR. The table records 35,000 to 50,000 clones, 66% of them present only once. The time point was: cycle 4 day 1 (C4D1), after 5 to 7 weeks of nivolumab. No patient escaped relapse after autologous stem cell transplantation, and brentuximab vedotin exposure varied. Material: peripheral blood mononuclear cells (PBMCs), obtained before the fourth cycle of nivolumab. The TCR originated in a human donor with classical Hodgkin lymphoma.

In nucleotides, the CDR3 is TGTGCCAGCAAACTAGCGGGGGTTCTGGCGCTGTTTTTT. This codes for CASKLAGVLALFF. This sequence joins TRBV28 and TRBJ2-2; 11 nucleotides agree with TRBD2. From germline, CDR1 is MDHEN and CDR2 SYDVKM. Losses at the gene ends were 7 bases for V and 13 bases for J; bases not matched to a gene: 8. This CDR3 contains 13 residues.